This TCR beta chain was obtained from a study of blood T cell repertoires in COVID-19. Study at large: Acute and convalescent COVID-19 specimens originated in the United States, Italy and Spain.

This CDR3 is built from 13 residues. V was trimmed by 4 bases and J by 10 bases, leaving 15 bases between them. The V gene's germline CDR1 is SGHRS and CDR2 YFSETQ. Sequencing was performed with immunoSEQ multiplex PCR; in TCRdb, only in-frame clones are kept and a portion is missing. The data contain around 26,000 clones, roughly nine tenths of them singletons. Sequences were obtained from peripheral blood. The chain recombines TRBV5-1 with TRBJ2-1, with D possibly matching TRBD1 (6 bases). This clonotype was sampled from a human donor with active COVID-19. The donor label of this sample is uncertain. The CDR3 DNA follows: TGCGCCAGCAGCGCGCTTGACGGACAGGAGCAGTTCTTC. Translating gives CASSALDGQEQFF.